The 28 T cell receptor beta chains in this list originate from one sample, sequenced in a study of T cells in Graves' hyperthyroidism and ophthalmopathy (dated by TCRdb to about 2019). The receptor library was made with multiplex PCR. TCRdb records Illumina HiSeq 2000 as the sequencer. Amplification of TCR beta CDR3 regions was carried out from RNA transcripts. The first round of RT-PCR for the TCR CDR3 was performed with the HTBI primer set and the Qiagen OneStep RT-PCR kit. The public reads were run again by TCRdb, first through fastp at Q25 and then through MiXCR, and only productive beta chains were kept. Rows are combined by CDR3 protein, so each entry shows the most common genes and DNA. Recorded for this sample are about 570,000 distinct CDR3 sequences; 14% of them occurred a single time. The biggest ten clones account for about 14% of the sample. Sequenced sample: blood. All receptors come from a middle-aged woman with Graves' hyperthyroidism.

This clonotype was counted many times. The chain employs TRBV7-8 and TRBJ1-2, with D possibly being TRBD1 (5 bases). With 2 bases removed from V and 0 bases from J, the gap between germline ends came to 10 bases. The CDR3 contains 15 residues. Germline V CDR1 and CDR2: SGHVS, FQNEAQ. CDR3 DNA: TGTGCCAGCAGCTTATCGCAGGGAGCTAACTATGGCTACACCTTC. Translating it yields CASSLSQGANYGYTF. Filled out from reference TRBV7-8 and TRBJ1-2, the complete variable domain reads GAGVSQSPRYKVAKRGQDVALRCDPISGHVSLFWYQQALGQGPEFLTYFQNEAQLDKSGLPSDRFFAERPEGSVSTLKIQRTQQEDSAVYLCASSLSQGANYGYTFGSGTRLTVV.

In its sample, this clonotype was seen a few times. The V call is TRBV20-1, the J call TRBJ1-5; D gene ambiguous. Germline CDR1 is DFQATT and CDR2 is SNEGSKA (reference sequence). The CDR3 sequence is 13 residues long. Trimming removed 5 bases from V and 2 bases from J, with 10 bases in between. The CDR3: CSAEMTGNQPQHF. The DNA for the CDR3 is TGCAGTGCTGAGATGACTGGCAATCAGCCCCAGCATTTT.

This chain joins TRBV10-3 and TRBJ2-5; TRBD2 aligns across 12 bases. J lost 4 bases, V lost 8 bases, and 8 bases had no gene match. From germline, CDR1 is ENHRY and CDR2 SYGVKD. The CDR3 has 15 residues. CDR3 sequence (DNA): TGTGCCATCCGATCTAGCGGGAGGGCCGGAGAGACCCAGTACTTC. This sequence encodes CAIRSSGRAGETQYF.

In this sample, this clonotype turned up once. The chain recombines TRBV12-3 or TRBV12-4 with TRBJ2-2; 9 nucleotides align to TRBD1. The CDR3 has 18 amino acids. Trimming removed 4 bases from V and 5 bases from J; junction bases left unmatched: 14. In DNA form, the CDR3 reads TGTGCCAGCAGTTCCGGACAGGGGTTGTTTGGTTGGACCGGGGAGCTGTTTTTT. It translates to CASSSGQGLFGWTGELFF.

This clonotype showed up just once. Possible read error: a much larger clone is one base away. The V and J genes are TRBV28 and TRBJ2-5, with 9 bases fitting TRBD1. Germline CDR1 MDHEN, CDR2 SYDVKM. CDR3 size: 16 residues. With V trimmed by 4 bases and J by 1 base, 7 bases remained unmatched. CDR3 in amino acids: CASSSHGTGPQETQYF. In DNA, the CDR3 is TGTGCCAGCAGTTCCCACGGGACAGGGCCCCAAGAGACCCAGTACTTC.

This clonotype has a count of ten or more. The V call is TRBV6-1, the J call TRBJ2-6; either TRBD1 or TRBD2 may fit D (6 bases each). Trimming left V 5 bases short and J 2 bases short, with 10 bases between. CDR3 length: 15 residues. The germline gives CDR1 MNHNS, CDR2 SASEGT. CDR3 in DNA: TGTGCCAGCAGTACTGGGGGGCCTGGGGCCAACGTCCTGACTTTC. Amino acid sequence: CASSTGGPGANVLTF.

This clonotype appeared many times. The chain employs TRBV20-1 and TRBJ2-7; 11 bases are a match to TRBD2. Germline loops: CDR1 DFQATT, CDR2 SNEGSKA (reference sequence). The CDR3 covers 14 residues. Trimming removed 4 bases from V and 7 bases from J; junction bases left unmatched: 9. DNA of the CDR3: TGCAGTGCTAAGGTAGCGGGAGGGCCGGATGAGCAGTACTTC. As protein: CSAKVAGGPDEQYF.

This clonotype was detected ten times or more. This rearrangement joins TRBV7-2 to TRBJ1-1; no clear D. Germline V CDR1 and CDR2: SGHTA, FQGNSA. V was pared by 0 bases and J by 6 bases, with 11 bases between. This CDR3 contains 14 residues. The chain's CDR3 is CASSLAAYTPEAFF. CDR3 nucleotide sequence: TGTGCCAGCAGCTTAGCGGCGTATACTCCTGAAGCTTTCTTT. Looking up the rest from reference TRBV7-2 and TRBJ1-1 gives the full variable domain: GAGVSQSPSNKVTEKGKDVELRCDPISGHTALYWYRQSLGQGLEFLIYFQGNSAPDKSGLPSDRFSAERTGGSVSTLTIQRTQQEDSAVYLCASSLAAYTPEAFFGQGTRLTVV.

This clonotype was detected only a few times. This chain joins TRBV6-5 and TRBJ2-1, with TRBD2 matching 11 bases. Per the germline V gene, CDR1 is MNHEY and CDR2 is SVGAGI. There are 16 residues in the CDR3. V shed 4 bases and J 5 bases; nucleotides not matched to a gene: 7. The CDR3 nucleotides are TGTGCCAGCAGTTTACTAGCGGGAGAAGGAAACAATGAGCAGTTCTTC. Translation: CASSLLAGEGNNEQFF.

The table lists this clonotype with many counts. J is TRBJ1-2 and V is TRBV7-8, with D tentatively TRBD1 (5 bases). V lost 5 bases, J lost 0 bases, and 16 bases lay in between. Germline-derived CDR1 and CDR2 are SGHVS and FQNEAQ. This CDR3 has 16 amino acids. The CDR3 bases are TGTGCCAGCAGCCTACTGACAGCTCCATCTAACTATGGCTACACCTTC. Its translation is CASSLLTAPSNYGYTF.

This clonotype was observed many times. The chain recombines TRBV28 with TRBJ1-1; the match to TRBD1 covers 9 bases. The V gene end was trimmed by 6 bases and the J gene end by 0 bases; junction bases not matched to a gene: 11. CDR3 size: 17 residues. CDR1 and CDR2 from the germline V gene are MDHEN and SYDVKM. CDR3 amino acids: CASRASGQGRVNTEAFF. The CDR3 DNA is TGTGCCAGCAGGGCTTCCGGACAGGGGCGGGTGAACACTGAAGCTTTCTTT.

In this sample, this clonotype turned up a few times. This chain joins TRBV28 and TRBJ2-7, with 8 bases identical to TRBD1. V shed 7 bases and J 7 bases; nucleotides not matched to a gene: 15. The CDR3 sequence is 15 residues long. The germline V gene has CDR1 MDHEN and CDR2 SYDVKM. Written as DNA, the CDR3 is TGTGCCAGCATTAATAGGCAGGGGGCTTTTCGGGAGCAGTACTTC. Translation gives CASINRQGAFREQYF.

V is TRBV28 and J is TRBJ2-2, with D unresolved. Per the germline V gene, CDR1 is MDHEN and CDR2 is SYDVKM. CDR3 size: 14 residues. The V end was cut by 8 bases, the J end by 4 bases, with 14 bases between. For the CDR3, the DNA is TGTGCCAGCGCCCGAGGACGAACCACCGGGGAGCTGTTTTTT. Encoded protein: CASARGRTTGELFF.

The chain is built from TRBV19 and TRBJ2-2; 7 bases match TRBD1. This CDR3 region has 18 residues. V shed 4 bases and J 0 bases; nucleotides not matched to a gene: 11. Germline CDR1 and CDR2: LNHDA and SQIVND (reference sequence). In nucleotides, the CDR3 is TGTGCCAGTAGTACGCCACCGGGACAGACGACGAACACCGGGGAGCTGTTTTTT. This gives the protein CASSTPPGQTTNTGELFF.

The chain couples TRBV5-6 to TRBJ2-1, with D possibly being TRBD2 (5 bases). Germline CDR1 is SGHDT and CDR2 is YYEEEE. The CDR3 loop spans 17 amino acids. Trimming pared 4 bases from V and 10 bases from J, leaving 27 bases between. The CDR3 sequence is CASSPSTLFGTSLEQFF. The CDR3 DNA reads TGTGCCAGCAGCCCGTCAACCCTTTTCGGTACTAGTCTAGAGCAGTTCTTC.

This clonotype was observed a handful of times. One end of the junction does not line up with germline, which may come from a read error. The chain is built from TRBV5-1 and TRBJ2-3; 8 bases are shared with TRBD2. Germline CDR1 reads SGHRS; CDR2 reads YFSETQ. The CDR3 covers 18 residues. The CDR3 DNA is TGCGCCAACAGCTTGGCCATCACTAGCGGTGCCGGCACAGATACGCAGTATTTT. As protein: CANSLAITSGAGTDTQYF.

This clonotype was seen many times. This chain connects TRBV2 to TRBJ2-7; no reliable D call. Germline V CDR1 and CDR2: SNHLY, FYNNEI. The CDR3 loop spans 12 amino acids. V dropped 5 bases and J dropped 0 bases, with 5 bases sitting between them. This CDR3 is CASSYSSYEQYF. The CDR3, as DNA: TGTGCCAGCAGTTACAGCTCCTACGAGCAGTACTTC.

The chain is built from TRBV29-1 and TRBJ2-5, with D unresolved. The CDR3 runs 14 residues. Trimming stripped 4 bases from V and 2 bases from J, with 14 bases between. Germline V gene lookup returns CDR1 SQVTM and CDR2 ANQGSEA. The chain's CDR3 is CSVVVMVQQETQYF. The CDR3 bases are TGCAGCGTTGTCGTTATGGTACAGCAAGAGACCCAGTACTTC.

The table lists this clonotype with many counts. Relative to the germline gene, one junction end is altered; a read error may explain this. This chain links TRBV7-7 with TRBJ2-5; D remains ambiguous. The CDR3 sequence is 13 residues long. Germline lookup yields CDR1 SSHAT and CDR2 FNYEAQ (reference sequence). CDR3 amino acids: CASSLGLEQTQYF. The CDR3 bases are TGTGCTAGCAGCTTAGGGCTGGAACAGACCCAGTACTTC. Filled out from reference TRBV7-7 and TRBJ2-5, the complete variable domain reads GAGVSQSPRYKVTKRGQDVTLRCDPISSHATLYWYQQALGQGPEFLTYFNYEAQPDKSGLPSDRFSAERPEGSISTLTIQRTEQRDSAMYRCASSLGLEQTQYFGPGTRLLVL.

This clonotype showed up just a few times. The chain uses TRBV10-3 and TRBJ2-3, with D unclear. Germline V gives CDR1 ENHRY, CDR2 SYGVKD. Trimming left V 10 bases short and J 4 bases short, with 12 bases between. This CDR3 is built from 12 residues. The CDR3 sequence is CATSFEADTQYF. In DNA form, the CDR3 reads TGTGCCACCTCCTTTGAGGCAGATACGCAGTATTTT.

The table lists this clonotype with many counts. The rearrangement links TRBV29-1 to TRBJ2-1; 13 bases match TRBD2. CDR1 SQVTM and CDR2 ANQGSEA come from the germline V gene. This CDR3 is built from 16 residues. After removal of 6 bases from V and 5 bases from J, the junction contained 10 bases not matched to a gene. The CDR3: CSVQAHGLAGDNEQFF. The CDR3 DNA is TGCAGCGTCCAAGCCCACGGACTAGCGGGAGACAATGAGCAGTTCTTC.

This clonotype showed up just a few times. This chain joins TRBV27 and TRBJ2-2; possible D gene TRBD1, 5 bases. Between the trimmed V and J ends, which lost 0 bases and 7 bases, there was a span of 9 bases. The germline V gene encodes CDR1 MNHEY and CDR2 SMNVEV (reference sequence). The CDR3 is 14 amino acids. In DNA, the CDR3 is TGTGCCAGCAGTTTATCAGGGGTGGGCGGGGAGCTGTTTTTT. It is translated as CASSLSGVGGELFF.

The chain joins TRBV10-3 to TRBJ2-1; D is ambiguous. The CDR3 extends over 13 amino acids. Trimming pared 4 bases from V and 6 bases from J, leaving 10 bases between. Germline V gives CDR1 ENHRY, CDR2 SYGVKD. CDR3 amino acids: CAISAARPNEQFF. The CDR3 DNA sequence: TGTGCCATCAGTGCGGCTAGACCCAATGAGCAGTTCTTC.

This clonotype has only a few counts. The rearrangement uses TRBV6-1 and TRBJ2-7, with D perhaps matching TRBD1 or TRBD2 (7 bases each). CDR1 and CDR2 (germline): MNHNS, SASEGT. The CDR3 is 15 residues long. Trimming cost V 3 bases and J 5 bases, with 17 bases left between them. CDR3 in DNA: TGTGCCAGCAGTGAGAACAGGGGACTATCCCACGAGCAGTACTTC. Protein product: CASSENRGLSHEQYF.

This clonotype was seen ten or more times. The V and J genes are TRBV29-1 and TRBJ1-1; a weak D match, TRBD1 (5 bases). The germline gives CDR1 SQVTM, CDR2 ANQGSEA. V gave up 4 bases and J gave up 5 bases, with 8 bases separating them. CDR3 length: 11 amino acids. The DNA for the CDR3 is TGCAGCGTTGCAGGGTTTACTGAAGCTTTCTTT. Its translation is CSVAGFTEAFF.

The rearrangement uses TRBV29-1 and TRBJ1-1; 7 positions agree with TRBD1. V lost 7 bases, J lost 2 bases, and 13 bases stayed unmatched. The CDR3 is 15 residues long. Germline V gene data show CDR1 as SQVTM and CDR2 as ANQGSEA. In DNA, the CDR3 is TGCAGCGCTACACCGTTAAGGGGGCCTAACACTGAAGCTTTCTTT. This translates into CSATPLRGPNTEAFF.

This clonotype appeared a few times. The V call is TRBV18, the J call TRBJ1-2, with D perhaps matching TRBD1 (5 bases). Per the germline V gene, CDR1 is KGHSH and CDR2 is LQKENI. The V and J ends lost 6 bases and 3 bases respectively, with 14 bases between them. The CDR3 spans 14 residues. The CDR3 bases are TGTGCCAGCTCCGACCCGGGCAGGGACTATGGCTACACCTTC. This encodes CASSDPGRDYGYTF.

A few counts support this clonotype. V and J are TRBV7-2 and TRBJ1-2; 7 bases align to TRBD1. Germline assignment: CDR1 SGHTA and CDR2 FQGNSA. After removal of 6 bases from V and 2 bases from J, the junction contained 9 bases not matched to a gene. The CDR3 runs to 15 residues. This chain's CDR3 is CASSFTGTENYGYTF. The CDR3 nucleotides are TGTGCCAGCAGTTTCACCGGGACAGAAAACTATGGCTACACCTTC.